These 24 T cell receptor beta chains were all obtained from the same sample, sequenced in a study of OX40 agonist ivuxolimab in advanced cancers. Clones were sequenced by immunoSEQ multiplex PCR, and TCRdb holds only the in-frame ones, with some missing. The sample holds 65,000 to 85,000 clones; 84% are singletons and the top ten take 5.5% to 7.5%. Material: CD4+ or CD8+ T cells sorted from blood, obtained in a trial of the OX40 agonist ivuxolimab. The receptors derive from an adult with an advanced solid tumor such as melanoma, head and neck, liver or kidney cancer.

This clone occurred a few times. The V gene is TRBV6-1, the J gene TRBJ2-7; the D gene could be TRBD1 or TRBD2 (6 bases each). V lost 8 bases, J lost 5 bases, and 22 bases lay in between. The V gene's germline CDR1 is MNHNS and CDR2 SASEGT. The CDR3 is 15 residues long. CDR3 sequence reads: CASPGGGSAHNEQYF. The CDR3 DNA follows: TGTGCCAGCCCAGGAGGGGGGAGTGCCCACAACGAGCAGTACTTC.

The chain joins TRBV5-1 to TRBJ1-4, with 9 bases fitting TRBD1. Per the germline V gene, CDR1 is SGHRS and CDR2 is YFSETQ. Trimming removed 4 bases from V and 7 bases from J; junction bases left unmatched: 2. The CDR3 is 13 residues long. The CDR3: CASSPGQGEKLFF. CDR3 in DNA: TGCGCCAGCAGCCCGGGACAGGGTGAAAAACTGTTTTTT. Full variable domain (remainder filled in from reference TRBV5-1 and TRBJ1-4): KAGVTQTPRYLIKTRGQQVTLSCSPISGHRSVSWYQQTPGQGLQFLFEYFSETQRNKGNFPGRFSGRQFSNSRSEMNVSTLELGDSALYLCASSPGQGEKLFFGSGTQLSVL.

The rearrangement joins TRBV28 to TRBJ1-2, with D uncertain. V was clipped by 8 bases and J by 8 bases, with 15 bases between them. CDR1 is MDHEN and CDR2 is SYDVKM in the germline V gene. CDR3 length: 12 amino acids. In nucleotides, the CDR3 is TGTGCCAGCGGACCCCTCAGTGGAGGCTACACCTTC. This encodes CASGPLSGGYTF.

The V gene is TRBV19, the J gene TRBJ1-5; TRBD1 is a possible D gene (5 bases). The V gene lost 6 bases and the J gene lost 5 bases, with 17 bases spanning the gap. Germline CDR1 reads LNHDA; CDR2 reads SQIVND (reference sequence). This CDR3 has 15 amino acids. CDR3 protein: CASRPWGRGDQPQHF. The CDR3 DNA reads TGTGCCAGTAGGCCCTGGGGTCGGGGGGATCAGCCCCAGCATTTT. Combining the CDR3 with reference TRBV19 and TRBJ1-5 gives the whole variable domain DGGITQSPKYLFRKEGQNVTLSCEQNLNHDAMYWYRQDPGQGLRLIYYSQIVNDFQKGDIAEGYSVSREKKESFPLTVTSAQKNPTAFYLCASRPWGRGDQPQHFGDGTRLSIL.

This clone occurred once. This chain links TRBV18 with TRBJ1-4; D is unresolved. V dropped 2 bases and J dropped 2 bases, with 6 bases sitting between them. Germline CDR1 is KGHSH and CDR2 is LQKENI. This CDR3 is built from 14 residues. The CDR3 DNA reads TGTGCCAGCTCACCAGGGGTTACTAATGAAAAACTGTTTTTT. Translation: CASSPGVTNEKLFF. The full variable domain, in which reference TRBV18 and TRBJ1-4 provide the parts outside the CDR3, is NAGVMQNPRHLVRRRGQEARLRCSPMKGHSHVYWYRQLPEEGLKFMVYLQKENIIDESGMPKERFSAEFPKEGPSILRIQQVVRGDSAAYFCASSPGVTNEKLFFGSGTQLSVL.

This clone has just a few counts. This chain connects TRBV5-4 to TRBJ1-6, with D uncertain. This CDR3 region has 16 residues. Trimming pared 3 bases from V and 8 bases from J, leaving 18 bases between. The germline CDR1 and CDR2 sequences are SGHNT and YYREEE (reference sequence). The CDR3 nucleotides are TGTGCCAGCAGCTCGGACCTCTCCGTGAGGCATTCACCCCTCCACTTT. This codes for CASSSDLSVRHSPLHF. Full variable domain (rest looked up from reference TRBV5-4 and TRBJ1-6): ETGVTQSPTHLIKTRGQQVTLRCSSQSGHNTVSWYQQALGQGPQFIFQYYREEENGRGNFPPRFSGLQFPNYSSELNVNALELDDSALYLCASSSDLSVRHSPLHFGNGTRLTVT.

This clone turned up a few times. The gene calls are TRBV4-1 and TRBJ2-3; either TRBD1 or TRBD2 may fit D (6 bases each). Trimming shortened V by 2 bases and J by 3 bases, and 15 bases separated the two germline ends. The germline gives CDR1 MGHRA, CDR2 YSYEKL. The CDR3 extends over 16 amino acids. CDR3 protein: CASSQRGAQGTDTQYF. The CDR3 DNA follows: TGCGCCAGCAGCCAAAGGGGGGCCCAGGGTACAGATACGCAGTATTTT.

This clone occurred once. The chain links TRBV14 to TRBJ2-1, with TRBD2 matching over 9 bases. The CDR3 length is 17 residues. CDR1 and CDR2 from the germline V gene are SGHDN and FVKESK. J was trimmed by 4 bases and V by 3 bases; bases with no gene match: 10. CDR3 DNA: TGTGCCAGCAGCCATCAGGTAGCGGGGGATTTTTACAATGAGCAGTTCTTC. Translated: CASSHQVAGDFYNEQFF.

The rearrangement links TRBV28 to TRBJ1-5, with D possibly TRBD1 on 6 matching bases. The V gene lost 3 bases and the J gene lost 1 base, with 7 bases spanning the gap. In germline, CDR1 is MDHEN, CDR2 SYDVKM. CDR3 size: 14 residues. DNA of the CDR3: TGTGCCAGCAGTTTTGGGGGCAGCAATCAGCCCCAGCATTTT. It is translated as CASSFGGSNQPQHF.

This clone was observed a few times. In DNA form, the CDR3 reads TGCGCCAGCAGCCTGGTCGGAATGAACACTGAAGCTTTCTTT. It specifies CASSLVGMNTEAFF. The genes are TRBV4-1 and TRBJ1-1; D not certain. CDR1 MGHRA and CDR2 YSYEKL come from the germline V gene. The ends were cut back, 4 bases at V and 0 bases at J, with 9 bases in the middle. This CDR3 has 14 residues.

The chain recombines TRBV7-9 with TRBJ1-1; D might be TRBD1 (5 bases). Germline CDR1 and CDR2: SEHNR and FQNEAQ (reference sequence). V gave up 6 bases and J gave up 7 bases, with 15 bases separating them. The CDR3 length is 13 residues. The CDR3 DNA sequence: TGTGCCAGCAGAGCAGACACCCAGGGTGAAGCTTTCTTT. Amino acids: CASRADTQGEAFF.

This clone was observed a single time. CDR3 nucleotides: TGTGCCAGCAGCACTTGGGGACAGCGAGAGACCCAGTACTTC. Protein product: CASSTWGQRETQYF. This chain links TRBV5-4 with TRBJ2-5, with TRBD1 matching 7 bases. From germline, CDR1 is SGHNT and CDR2 YYREEE (reference sequence). J gave up 4 bases and V 4 bases, and 7 bases lay outside the gene matches. The CDR3 extends over 14 amino acids.

The chain employs TRBV10-3 and TRBJ2-5; weak D call: TRBD2 (6 bases). Germline V lookup: CDR1 ENHRY, CDR2 SYGVKD. V lost 3 bases and J lost 3, with 8 bases in between. This CDR3 is 13 amino acids long. The CDR3 protein is CAISETGEETQYF. The CDR3 coding sequence is TGTGCCATCAGTGAAACGGGAGAAGAGACCCAGTACTTC.

The rearrangement joins TRBV5-1 to TRBJ1-2, with D hard to call. The CDR3 length is 14 residues. Germline CDR1 SGHRS, CDR2 YFSETQ. The ends were cut back, 0 bases at V and 2 bases at J, with 8 bases in the middle. CDR3 region: CASSLDGPNYGYTF. The CDR3 coding sequence is TGCGCCAGCAGCTTGGACGGGCCCAACTATGGCTACACCTTC.

Written as DNA, the CDR3 is TGTGCCAGTGGAGACTTTTACACTGAAGCTTTCTTT. It translates to CASGDFYTEAFF. The chain joins TRBV19 to TRBJ1-1; no clear D gene. Trimming stripped 8 bases from V and 3 bases from J, with 10 bases between. CDR3 length equals 12 residues. Germline V gene sequence: CDR1 LNHDA, CDR2 SQIVND (reference sequence).

The V call is TRBV18, the J call TRBJ2-2; 12 nucleotides line up with TRBD1. The CDR3 loop spans 16 amino acids. The germline CDR1 and CDR2 sequences are KGHSH and LQKENI. The V segment lost 3 bases and the J segment 5 bases; nucleotides outside the gene matches: 4. In DNA, the CDR3 is TGTGCCAGCTCACCCCCGGGACAGGGGGCAACCGGGGAGCTGTTTTTT. It translates to CASSPPGQGATGELFF.

The rearrangement uses TRBV7-8 and TRBJ2-7; a possible D gene is TRBD2 (7 bases). The CDR3 has 15 residues. The germline V and J ends were trimmed by 6 bases and 6 bases, with 21 bases remaining between them. Germline CDR1 is SGHVS and CDR2 is FQNEAQ. The CDR3 region has the DNA TGTGCCAGCAGAGGGGGAGGGGGGCGTCCGGGCGAGCAGTACTTC. It is translated as CASRGGGGRPGEQYF.

This chain connects TRBV7-9 to TRBJ2-7; D might be TRBD1 (6 bases). The ends were cut back, 5 bases at V and 5 bases at J, with 16 bases in the middle. Germline V gene lookup returns CDR1 SEHNR and CDR2 FQNEAQ (reference sequence). This CDR3 is 14 amino acids long. CDR3 sequence (DNA): TGTGCCAGCAGCCCAGGGGACAAGGGGGACGAGCAGTACTTC. As protein: CASSPGDKGDEQYF. Drawing the rest from reference TRBV7-9 and TRBJ2-7, the complete variable domain is DTGVSQNPRHKITKRGQNVTFRCDPISEHNRLYWYRQTLGQGPEFLTYFQNEAQLEKSRLLSDRFSAERPKGSFSTLEIQRTEQGDSAMYLCASSPGDKGDEQYFGPGTRLTVT.

The chain links TRBV27 to TRBJ2-5, with 7 bases aligning to TRBD2. CDR1 and CDR2 from the germline V gene are MNHEY and SMNVEV (reference sequence). The CDR3 contains 14 residues. V lost 7 bases and J lost 2; bases outside the gene matches: 7. CDR3 coding DNA: TGTGCCAGCACCCTGGGGGGGGAACAAGAGACCCAGTACTTC. Translated, it gives CASTLGGEQETQYF.

The CDR3 reads CASSLPETSGEQYF. The CDR3 bases are TGTGCCAGCAGCTTACCGGAGACTAGCGGCGAGCAGTACTTC. The chain carries TRBV7-9 and TRBJ2-7, with 9 bases lining up with TRBD2. Per the germline V gene, CDR1 is SEHNR and CDR2 is FQNEAQ (reference sequence). The CDR3 is 14 amino acids. V shed 2 bases and J 6 bases; nucleotides not matched to a gene: 5.

The rearrangement links TRBV4-3 to TRBJ2-7; D may match TRBD1 or TRBD2 (5 bases each). This CDR3 spans 17 amino acids. V was cut by 0 bases and J by 1 base, with 16 bases left in between. The germline gives CDR1 LGHNA, CDR2 YSLEER. The CDR3 here is CASSQDRSGPLSYEQYF. DNA for the CDR3: TGCGCCAGCAGCCAAGATCGGTCGGGGCCCCTTTCCTACGAGCAGTACTTC.

The chain recombines TRBV5-4 with TRBJ1-2; D gene uncertain. The CDR3 is 13 residues long. Germline CDR1 SGHNT, CDR2 YYREEE (reference sequence). The V and J ends lost 0 bases and 1 base respectively, with 4 bases between them. Here the CDR3 reads CASSLGFNYGYTF. As DNA, the CDR3 is TGTGCCAGCAGCTTGGGTTTTAACTATGGCTACACCTTC.

The genes are TRBV9 and TRBJ2-1; 8 positions match TRBD2. In germline, CDR1 is SGDLS, CDR2 YYNGEE. This CDR3 has 17 amino acids. Unmatched junction bases numbered 15, after V lost 2 bases and J lost 8 bases. The CDR3 region has the DNA TGTGCCAGCAGCGTGAGACCTTTGCACGGGAGGGGTGATGAGCAGTTCTTC. This gives the protein CASSVRPLHGRGDEQFF.

J is TRBJ1-1 and V is TRBV25-1; D uncertain. The CDR3 consists of 10 residues. Germline V CDR1 and CDR2: MGHDK, SYGVNS. Trimming stripped 4 bases from V and 7 bases from J, with 4 bases between. The CDR3 nucleotides read TGTGCCAGCAGTGGGGTTGAAGCTTTCTTT. As protein: CASSGVEAFF.